The 20 T cell receptor beta chains presented below share a single source sample, sequenced in a study of regulatory T cells in long-lasting Graves disease. Arm-PCR of CDR3 regions and iRepertoire HTBI primers were the basis on which TCR beta libraries were built. TCRdb recomputed calls from the multiplex PCR reads with MiXCR, one row per CDR3 protein. The sample has a few hundred thousand distinct CDR3 sequences, around 21% seen once. As for time point: newly diagnosed GD, antithyroid drugs for less than 3 months. Construction of the TCR library relied on RNA isolated from PBMCs. The source material was peripheral blood mononuclear cells (PBMCs), sampled at new diagnosis, from a patient treated with antithyroid drugs. These receptors were obtained from a female donor with Graves disease.

This clonotype appeared many times. The V call is TRBV12-3 or TRBV12-4, the J call TRBJ2-7; D is ambiguous. Trimming took 6 bases from V and 3 from J, leaving 9 bases between them. CDR3 length equals 12 residues. CDR3 in amino acids: CASSLVLYEQYF. For the CDR3, the DNA is TGTGCCAGCAGCCTGGTACTCTACGAGCAGTACTTC.

This clonotype was seen repeatedly, ten times or more. The CDR3 DNA reads as TGCAGTGCTAGAGATGGGACTAGCGACCTCCAGACCCAGTACTTC. It translates to CSARDGTSDLQTQYF. V is TRBV20-1 and J is TRBJ2-5, with 10 nucleotides matching TRBD2. The germline V gene encodes CDR1 DFQATT and CDR2 SNEGSKA (reference sequence). This CDR3 region has 15 residues. The junction had 7 bases not matched to a gene; V was cut back by 0 bases and J by 6 bases.

A note on this clonotype: This may stem from a read error, because a much larger clone lies one nucleotide away. The chain recombines TRBV5-1 with TRBJ2-5; TRBD1 aligns across 7 bases. CDR1 and CDR2 (germline): SGHRS, YFSETQ. V shed 4 bases and J 7 bases; nucleotides not matched to a gene: 7. The CDR3 spans 13 residues. CDR3 bases: TGCGCCAGCAGCGAGACAGGGATGGGGACCCAGTACTTC. This codes for CASSETGMGTQYF.

This clonotype was counted many times. The chain recombines TRBV5-5 with TRBJ2-2; possibly TRBD1 or TRBD2 for D (6 bases each). Germline V CDR1 and CDR2: SGHKS, YYEKEE (reference sequence). The length of the CDR3 is 15 residues. Deletions cut 4 bases from V and 4 bases from J, with 14 bases between. In DNA, the CDR3 is TGTGCCAGCAGCCCCGGGGGCGGGCTCACCGGGGAGCTGTTTTTT. This translates into CASSPGGGLTGELFF. The full variable domain, in which reference TRBV5-5 and TRBJ2-2 provide the parts outside the CDR3, is DAGVTQSPTHLIKTRGQQVTLRCSPISGHKSVSWYQQVLGQGPQFIFQYYEKEERGRGNFPDRFSARQFPNYSSELNVNALLLGDSALYLCASSPGGGLTGELFFGEGSRLTVL.

This clonotype showed up just a few times. The junction departs from the called germline gene at one end, perhaps through a read error. The genes are TRBV10-3 and TRBJ1-5, with D maybe TRBD1 (6 bases). Per the germline V gene, CDR1 is ENHRY and CDR2 is SYGVKD. This CDR3 comprises 13 residues. The CDR3 protein is CASSGTGNQPQHF. The DNA for the CDR3 is TGTGCCAGCAGTGGAACAGGGAATCAGCCCCAGCATTTT.

This clonotype occurred many times. The chain uses TRBV28 and TRBJ2-7; 7 bases line up with TRBD1. Trimming took 11 bases from V and 6 from J; bases not matched to a gene: 19. Per germline, CDR1 MDHEN and CDR2 SYDVKM. This CDR3 is 15 amino acids long. The CDR3 DNA follows: TGTGCCTCATCACCTCGTAACAGGGACAGCATCGAGCAGTACTTC. This encodes CASSPRNRDSIEQYF. Together with reference TRBV28 and TRBJ2-7, the CDR3 gives the full variable domain: DVKVTQSSRYLVKRTGEKVFLECVQDMDHENMFWYRQDPGLGLRLIYFSYDVKMKEKGDIPEGYSVSREKKERFSLILESASTNQTSMYLCASSPRNRDSIEQYFGPGTRLTVT.

This clonotype was observed at least ten times. This sequence joins TRBV12-3 or TRBV12-4 and TRBJ2-7; TRBD1 aligns across 9 bases. This CDR3 has 14 amino acids. The V segment lost 5 bases and the J segment 7 bases; nucleotides outside the gene matches: 9. The CDR3 nucleotides read TGTGCCAGCAGTCCACAGGGGGCTTTTCGTGAGCAGTACTTC. Translating it yields CASSPQGAFREQYF.

The chain links TRBV3-1 to TRBJ1-3, with 9 nucleotides matching TRBD1. V lost 6 bases, J lost 7 bases, and 10 bases stayed unmatched. In germline, CDR1 is LGHDT, CDR2 YNNKEL (reference sequence). The CDR3 sequence is 15 residues long. The CDR3 region has the DNA TGTGCCAGCAGTCGCGACAGGGGGAGCAGGAACACCATATATTTT. Its protein product is CASSRDRGSRNTIYF.

Of note for this clonotype: This may be a read error: a much more frequent sequence differs by one nucleotide. The CDR3 nucleotides are TGTGCCAGCAACGATGACGGTAGCTCTGGAAACACCATATATTTT. Encoded protein: CASNDDGSSGNTIYF. The chain employs TRBV7-8 and TRBJ1-3; no definite D call. V lost 7 bases, J lost 0 bases, and 13 bases lay in between. The length of the CDR3 is 15 residues. Germline V lookup: CDR1 SGHVS, CDR2 FQNEAQ.

This clonotype has a count of ten or more. V gene TRBV11-3 combines with J gene TRBJ2-1, with D perhaps TRBD1 or TRBD2 (5 bases each). This CDR3 is 13 amino acids long. Trimming cost V 5 bases and J 12 bases, with 17 bases left between them. The germline V gene has CDR1 SGHNT and CDR2 YENEEA. CDR3 sequence reads: CASSQEYGTGQFF. CDR3 sequence (DNA): TGTGCCAGCAGCCAAGAGTACGGGACGGGGCAGTTCTTC.

There are many counts of this clonotype. The chain has TRBV5-1 and TRBJ2-2, with TRBD1 as a possible D gene (6 bases). The germline V gene encodes CDR1 SGHRS and CDR2 YFSETQ. The CDR3 is 16 amino acids. V dropped 3 bases and J dropped 5 bases, with 17 bases sitting between them. The DNA of the CDR3 is TGCGCCAGCAGCTCGAGGGCAGGGGATGATACCGGGGAGCTGTTTTTT. The encoded protein is CASSSRAGDDTGELFF.

V gene TRBV19 combines with J gene TRBJ1-6, with TRBD1 matching over 11 bases. Unmatched junction bases numbered 5, after V lost 3 bases and J lost 10 bases. The germline V gene encodes CDR1 LNHDA and CDR2 SQIVND (reference sequence). The length of the CDR3 is 15 residues. CDR3 sequence: CASSIGTGGRSPLHF. The CDR3 DNA reads TGTGCCAGTAGTATCGGGACAGGGGGGAGATCACCCCTCCACTTT.

Note on this clonotype: A far larger clone differs by one base, so this is likely a read error. In this CDR3 the conserved last residue, phenylalanine or tryptophan, is missing, so a read error is likely. The chain is built from TRBV6-5 and TRBJ1-1; no definite D call. This CDR3 has 14 residues. Germline CDR1 and CDR2: MNHEY and SVGAGI. The ends were cut back, 3 bases at V and 1 base at J, with 9 bases in the middle. The CDR3 protein is CASSYNAANTEAFL. The DNA of the CDR3 is TGTGCCAGCAGTTATAACGCAGCGAACACTGAAGCTTTCCTT.

The rearrangement uses TRBV19 and TRBJ2-7; perhaps D is TRBD1 or TRBD2 (6 bases each). The V end was cut by 3 bases, the J end by 3 bases, with 15 bases between. Germline assignment: CDR1 LNHDA and CDR2 SQIVND (reference sequence). There are 15 residues in the CDR3. The chain's CDR3 is CASSIFLGGYYEQYF. The CDR3 nucleotides read TGTGCCAGTAGTATCTTTTTAGGGGGGTACTACGAGCAGTACTTC.

This clonotype was recorded at least ten times. This chain uses TRBV28 with TRBJ1-4; unclear D gene. Trimming shortened V by 4 bases and J by 8 bases, and 17 bases separated the two germline ends. The CDR3 has 15 amino acids. Germline V gives CDR1 MDHEN, CDR2 SYDVKM. The CDR3 sequence: CASSSATRQWEKLFF. The CDR3 DNA reads as TGTGCCAGCAGTTCTGCCACAAGACAATGGGAAAAACTGTTTTTT. The variable domain in full, completed from reference TRBV28 and TRBJ1-4, reads DVKVTQSSRYLVKRTGEKVFLECVQDMDHENMFWYRQDPGLGLRLIYFSYDVKMKEKGDIPEGYSVSREKKERFSLILESASTNQTSMYLCASSSATRQWEKLFFGSGTQLSVL.

This clonotype was seen ten or more times. The gene calls are TRBV6-1 and TRBJ1-5; 7 positions agree with TRBD1. CDR3 size: 12 residues. Trimming cost V 11 bases and J 6 bases; bases outside gene matches: 7. The V gene's germline CDR1 is MNHNS and CDR2 SASEGT. In DNA, the CDR3 is TGTGCCTCACGACAGGGACCTCAGCCCCAGCATTTT. This translates into CASRQGPQPQHF.

The genes are TRBV5-1 and TRBJ2-7; D possibly uses TRBD1 or TRBD2 (5 bases each). The CDR3 loop spans 13 amino acids. Germline V lookup: CDR1 SGHRS, CDR2 YFSETQ. Trimming stripped 2 bases from V and 3 bases from J, with 9 bases between. CDR3 residues: CASSFRDGYEQYF. In DNA, the CDR3 is TGCGCCAGCAGCTTCCGGGACGGCTACGAGCAGTACTTC.

Ten or more counts support this clonotype. The chain recombines TRBV11-2 with TRBJ2-3; weak D call: TRBD2 (6 bases). The CDR3 covers 14 residues. Trimming pared 0 bases from V and 3 bases from J, leaving 7 bases between. Germline CDR1 SGHAT, CDR2 FQNNGV. CDR3 sequence reads: CASSLDGTTDTQYF. The CDR3, as DNA: TGTGCCAGCAGCTTAGACGGGACTACAGATACGCAGTATTTT.

This clonotype was detected many times. The chain joins TRBV2 to TRBJ2-7; 9 bases map to TRBD1. Trimming removed 6 bases from V and 5 bases from J; junction bases left unmatched: 8. Germline assignment: CDR1 SNHLY and CDR2 FYNNEI. This CDR3 region has 14 residues. CDR3 residues: CASRDRGTSNEQYF. The CDR3 nucleotides read TGTGCCAGCAGGGACAGGGGTACCTCAAACGAGCAGTACTTC.

Worth noting for this clonotype: A read error may explain this, as a much larger clone is one base away. The J gene is TRBJ2-6, the V gene TRBV6-2 or TRBV6-3; the match to TRBD2 covers 12 bases. CDR1 is MNHEY and CDR2 is SVGEGT in the germline V gene. The V and J ends lost 2 bases and 0 bases, in that order; junction bases with no gene match: 11. CDR3 length equals 21 residues. The CDR3 nucleotides are TGTGCCAGCAGTTACGGCCTTGGGACTAGCGGGTACCTCTCTGGGGCCAACGTCCTGACTTTC. It specifies CASSYGLGTSGYLSGANVLTF.